This T cell receptor beta chain was captured in a study of neurological immune-mediated disorders. The cDNA was generated through 5'RACE incorporating 10-nucleotide random UMIs. TCRdb ran MiXCR on the 5' RACE reads and lists one entry per CDR3 protein. The data hold some 37,000 distinct CDR3 sequences, with roughly 5% observed a single time. General study results and limits: Multiple sclerosis was found to have the least TCR clonal expansion, below healthy controls, and HTLV-1-associated myelopathy the most.

This clonotype showed up many times. Its antigen is undetermined. Volunteers attending a blood bank in Maryland, USA, served as healthy controls. For sorted libraries, the input was around 1 million CD4+ or CD8+ T cells. This clonotype originated in a man younger than 30 in good health. The specimen sequenced was CD4+ T cells from blood.

The CDR3 DNA follows: TGCGCCAGCAGCTTGACAGGGGGAGAGACCCAGTACTTC. It yields the protein CASSLTGGETQYF. The chain combines TRBV5-1 with TRBJ2-5; 8 bases match TRBD1. The CDR3 loop spans 13 amino acids. Trimming cost V 1 base and J 4 bases; bases outside gene matches: 0. The germline CDR1 and CDR2 sequences are SGHRS and YFSETQ.